This TCR beta chain was profiled in a study of response to subunit inactivated influenza vaccine. General study points: With each seasonal influenza vaccination, the authors suggested, few new T cells are recruited.

The sample holds many counts of this clonotype. What it binds is unknown. TCRdb analysed the RT-PCR reads with MiXCR anew, one entry per CDR3 protein. The table shows hundreds of thousands of distinct CDR3 sequences, with less than 8% occurring only once. The V gene lost 8 bases and the J gene lost 0 bases, with 17 bases spanning the gap. This CDR3 region has 15 residues. Germline CDR1 reads SGHRS; CDR2 reads YFSETQ. The V and J genes are TRBV5-1 and TRBJ1-1, with D unclear. Source: PBMCs from blood, taken roughly 24 months after vaccination. The clonotype originates from a man aged 50-75 years who received an inactivated influenza vaccine. For the CDR3, the DNA is TGCGCCAGGATCCTTGACGACCACATGAACACTGAAGCTTTCTTT. This translates into CARILDDHMNTEAFF. The full variable domain, in which reference TRBV5-1 and TRBJ1-1 provide the parts outside the CDR3, is KAGVTQTPRYLIKTRGQQVTLSCSPISGHRSVSWYQQTPGQGLQFLFEYFSETQRNKGNFPGRFSGRQFSNSRSEMNVSTLELGDSALYLCARILDDHMNTEAFFGQGTRLTVV.